The rows below give T cell receptor beta chains drawn from one sample of a study of T-cell reconstitution after alpha-beta-depleted transplantation in children. A single record per CDR3 protein comes from TCRdb applying MiXCR to the PCR reads. Of about 580,000 distinct CDR3 sequences listed, roughly 23% are singletons. The sequencing here drew on PBMCs, mostly from graft donor cells, taken 360 days after TCRalphabeta/CD19-depleted stem cell transplant. These receptors originate from a boy younger than two who had a stem cell transplant for acute myeloid leukemia, so the T cells may come from the graft donor. Both conserved end residues are part of each CDR3. The D gene is left open where the match is weak.

V gene	J gene	D gene	CDR3 protein
TRBV20-1	TRBJ2-3	.	CSASVAGWVRGTDTQYF
TRBV28	TRBJ2-1	.	CASTPQVAGGIKFF
TRBV4-1	TRBJ2-3	TRBD1	CASSREQGGGSTDTQYF
TRBV12-3/TRBV12-4	TRBJ2-2	.	CASPGWGGTGELFF
TRBV6-5	TRBJ1-2	TRBD1	CASSSQRTGGKGYTF
TRBV11-3	TRBJ2-2	.	CASSPRFTEANTGELFF
TRBV9	TRBJ2-7	.	CASSDARTRGDEQYF
TRBV24-1	TRBJ2-3	.	CATSGAVGSDTQYF
TRBV12-3/TRBV12-4	TRBJ2-1	.	CASSPPSDSYNEQFF
TRBV5-1	TRBJ1-2	.	CASSLSGSVKYGYTF
TRBV4-2	TRBJ2-3	.	CASSPGHGGGDTQYF
TRBV7-2	TRBJ2-1	.	CASSLSTGVLHSYNEQFF
TRBV20-1	TRBJ2-3	.	CSASRVPVTMRTQYF
TRBV7-2	TRBJ2-3	.	CASSLEWGWPTDTQYF
TRBV7-2	TRBJ2-7	TRBD1	CASSRQGAYEQYF
TRBV6-6	TRBJ2-7	TRBD1	CASSSDRDDEQYF
TRBV29-1	TRBJ1-2	TRBD1	CSVYQGAGYGYTF
TRBV20-1	TRBJ1-4	TRBD1	CSASDRGTTTNEKLFF
TRBV4-1	TRBJ1-4	TRBD1	CASSSLDRGNEKLFF
TRBV7-8	TRBJ2-1	TRBD2	CASSSPGGPSYNEQFF
TRBV12-3/TRBV12-4	TRBJ2-1	.	CASSLGAGIEQFF
TRBV10-3	TRBJ2-1	TRBD1	CAISESPRGTGGNEQFF
TRBV9	TRBJ2-3	TRBD2	CASSVDSGGFTDTQYF
TRBV27	TRBJ2-7	.	CASSLSTGPTYEQYF
TRBV7-2	TRBJ2-7	.	CASSLAARESYEQYF
TRBV6-5	TRBJ1-1	.	CASSYSPGKNTEAFF
TRBV12-3/TRBV12-4	TRBJ1-2	.	CASSSRPYGYTF
TRBV6-5	TRBJ2-3	.	CASGYLPQYF
TRBV29-1	TRBJ2-2	.	CSAPQNLETYTGELFF
TRBV28	TRBJ2-1	.	CASSLPAASYNEQFF
TRBV9	TRBJ1-2	.	CASSEGYYGYTF
TRBV20-1	TRBJ2-5	.	CSARDHGTVKTQYF
TRBV7-9	TRBJ2-2	TRBD2	CASSLGTSGNTGELFF
TRBV12-3/TRBV12-4	TRBJ1-5	.	CATPRQSYSNQPQHF
TRBV28	TRBJ1-2	TRBD1	CASSFNFDRGRYTF
TRBV7-8	TRBJ2-2	TRBD1	CASSHGTGKGDTGELFF
TRBV29-1	TRBJ2-7	.	CSATTGAPIEQYF
TRBV29-1	TRBJ1-2	TRBD1	CSVEVLGTGGYGYTF
TRBV7-9	TRBJ2-2	.	CASSLGATPGTGELFF
TRBV6-1	TRBJ1-4	.	CASRRSGLWSEKLFF
TRBV5-6	TRBJ1-1	TRBD1	CASSRRAILRGQGATEAFF
TRBV29-1	TRBJ2-4	.	CSVVEYIQYF
TRBV4-1	TRBJ2-1	TRBD1	CASSQVRQGAYEQFF
TRBV12-3/TRBV12-4	TRBJ1-2	TRBD1	CASSFIRDSLYGYTF
TRBV10-2	TRBJ1-6	.	CASSGAGVNSPLHF
TRBV4-3	TRBJ1-2	.	CASSQDGLTNYGYTF
TRBV7-3	TRBJ2-3	.	CASSLRAGPSTDTQYF
TRBV10-1	TRBJ2-7	.	CASSEASAAEQYF
TRBV12-3/TRBV12-4	TRBJ1-2	.	CASSFPGRGGYTF
TRBV28	TRBJ2-5	TRBD2	CASSGDGLAGGPRLLTQYF